This record concerns one T cell receptor (beta chain) sequence. Authors' analysis steps: From reference gene primer amplification, estimates of nucleated cell counts were derived. Libraries were prepared by immunoSEQ multiplex PCR; TCRdb keeps only in-frame clonotypes and omits some of them. D and trimming come from the DNA, and the V and J calls and clone size come from that table. This sample has 200,000 to 250,000 clones; around 90% occur once, and the top ten carry approximately 12%. The CDR3 spans 14 residues. Germline assignment: CDR1 KGHDR and CDR2 SFDVKD. J lost 5 bases, V lost 5 bases, and 4 bases had no gene match. This record comes from a study of blood T cell repertoires in COVID-19.

V is TRBV24-1 and J is TRBJ2-1; 8 nucleotides line up with TRBD2. The receptor's source is a woman younger than 35 who had recovered from COVID-19. Sample: peripheral blood. The CDR3 DNA follows: TGTGCCACCAGTGCCAGCGGGAGCCACAATGAGCAGTTCTTC. This sequence encodes CATSASGSHNEQFF.